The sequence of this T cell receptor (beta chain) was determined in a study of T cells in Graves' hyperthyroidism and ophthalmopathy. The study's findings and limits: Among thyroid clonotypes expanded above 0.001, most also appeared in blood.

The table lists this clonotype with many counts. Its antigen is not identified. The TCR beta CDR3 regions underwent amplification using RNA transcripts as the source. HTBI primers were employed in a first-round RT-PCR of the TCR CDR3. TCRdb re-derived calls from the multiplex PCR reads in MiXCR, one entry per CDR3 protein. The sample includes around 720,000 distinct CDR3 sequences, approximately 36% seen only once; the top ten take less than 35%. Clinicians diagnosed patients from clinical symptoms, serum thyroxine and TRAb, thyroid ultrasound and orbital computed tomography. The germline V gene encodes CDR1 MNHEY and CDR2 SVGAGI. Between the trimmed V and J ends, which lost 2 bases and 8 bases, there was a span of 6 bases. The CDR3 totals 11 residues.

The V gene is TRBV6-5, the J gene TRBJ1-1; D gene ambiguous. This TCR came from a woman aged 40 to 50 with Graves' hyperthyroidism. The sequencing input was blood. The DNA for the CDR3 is TGTGCCAGCAGTTACCAGAGCGAAGCTTTCTTT. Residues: CASSYQSEAFF.